The 7 T cell receptor beta chains below all came from one sample that was sequenced in a study of PD-L1 blockade in urothelial cancer listed by TCRdb under 2017. Library preparation used the immunoSEQ multiplex PCR assay. Imported from immuneACCESS, the table was reduced by TCRdb to in-frame sequences with V and J called. These copies leave out some clones; in studies compared against another copy, an unresolved V gene accounts for under half, and the cause of the remainder is not known. Within this sample are 75,000 to 95,000 clones, with approximately 86% of them counted one time only. 6.7% of the sample is in the top ten clones. This specimen's time point label, per the study, means: pretreatment peripheral blood. Specimen: PBMCs, collected around atezolizumab (anti-PD-L1) treatment. These receptors originate from a middle-aged man with urothelial cancer.

The sample holds one count of this clone. This sequence joins TRBV11-1 and TRBJ2-3; D might be TRBD1 (6 bases). CDR1 SGHAT and CDR2 FQDESV come from the germline V gene (reference sequence). This CDR3 contains 15 residues. V dropped 6 bases and J dropped 2 bases, with 15 bases sitting between them. This CDR3 reads CASSQQGGNTDTQYF. The CDR3 DNA reads TGTGCCAGCAGTCAACAGGGTGGAAACACAGATACGCAGTATTTT.

The chain employs TRBV28 and TRBJ1-4; 7 positions agree with TRBD1. With V trimmed by 5 bases and J by 0 bases, 3 bases remained unmatched. CDR3 length equals 15 residues. Germline assignment: CDR1 MDHEN and CDR2 SYDVKM. CDR3 nucleotides: TGTGCCAGCAGTAACAGGGGCCCAACTAATGAAAAACTGTTTTTT. This sequence encodes CASSNRGPTNEKLFF.

This rearrangement joins TRBV30 to TRBJ1-1; 10 bases match TRBD1. This CDR3 comprises 15 residues. The germline V gene has CDR1 GTSNPN and CDR2 SVGIG (reference sequence). After removal of 5 bases from V and 4 bases from J, the junction contained 10 bases not matched to a gene. CDR3 sequence reads: CAWQDRGRPGTEAFF. In nucleotides, the CDR3 is TGTGCCTGGCAAGACAGGGGGCGGCCGGGCACTGAAGCTTTCTTT.

The J gene is TRBJ2-1, the V gene TRBV28, with D possibly being TRBD2 (5 bases). Germline values: CDR1 MDHEN, CDR2 SYDVKM. This CDR3 has 13 amino acids. The germline V and J ends were trimmed by 3 bases and 8 bases, with 11 bases remaining between them. CDR3 residues: CASSLGERDEQFF. CDR3 coding DNA: TGTGCCAGCAGTTTGGGCGAGAGGGATGAGCAGTTCTTC.

Only a few counts were recorded for this clone. The chain has TRBV19 and TRBJ2-6; D is unresolved. CDR3 length: 12 amino acids. Looked up from germline, CDR1 is LNHDA and CDR2 is SQIVND (reference sequence). The V end was cut by 9 bases, the J end by 1 base, with 4 bases between. The CDR3 DNA reads as TGTGCCAGCAAATCTGGGGCCAACGTCCTGACTTTC. Translating it yields CASKSGANVLTF.

This clone showed up just a few times. This rearrangement joins TRBV19 to TRBJ1-1, with D unclear. The germline V gene encodes CDR1 LNHDA and CDR2 SQIVND (reference sequence). V lost 7 bases and J 1 base, leaving 10 bases between the germline ends. The length of the CDR3 is 13 residues. The CDR3: CASKKNRNTEAFF. CDR3 coding DNA: TGTGCCAGTAAGAAAAACAGGAACACTGAAGCTTTCTTT.

V is TRBV10-1 and J is TRBJ2-2; 9 bases match TRBD2. The CDR3 consists of 16 residues. J lost 6 bases, V lost 3 bases, and 8 bases had no gene match. Germline V gene sequence: CDR1 WNHNN, CDR2 SYGVQD (reference sequence). The CDR3 here is CASSDPGLAPAGELFF. The CDR3 region has the DNA TGCGCCAGCAGTGACCCGGGACTAGCCCCCGCCGGGGAGCTGTTTTTT.